The 11 T cell receptor beta chains below were found in one sample sequenced in a study of T cells of healthy individuals. MiXCR was run by TCRdb on the 5' RACE reads, yielding one entry per CDR3 protein. The sample carries tens of thousands of distinct CDR3 sequences, approximately 14% recorded once. These receptors all stem from a human donor in good health.

The chain employs TRBV7-3 and TRBJ2-6, with D uncertain. The germline V and J ends were trimmed by 5 bases and 0 bases, with 8 bases remaining between them. Germline CDR1 is SGHTA and CDR2 is FQGTGA. The CDR3 loop spans 15 amino acids. For the CDR3, the DNA is TGTGCCAGCAGCGCCCGCAGCTCTGGGGCCAACGTCCTGACTTTC. Translated, it gives CASSARSSGANVLTF.

The V call is TRBV29-1, the J call TRBJ2-6; possible D gene TRBD1, 5 bases. The CDR3 contains 13 residues. Germline V gene sequence: CDR1 SQVTM, CDR2 ANQGSEA. V lost 4 bases and J 2 bases, leaving 6 bases between the germline ends. CDR3 bases: TGCAGCGTTGCAGGGACTGGGGCCAACGTCCTGACTTTC. Amino acids: CSVAGTGANVLTF. Full variable domain (rest looked up from reference TRBV29-1 and TRBJ2-6): SAVISQKPSRDICQRGTSLTIQCQVDSQVTMMFWYRQQPGQSLTLIATANQGSEATYESGFVIDKFPISRPNLTFSTLTVSNMSPEDSSIYLCSVAGTGANVLTFGAGSRLTVL.

In this sample, this clonotype turned up many times. The chain couples TRBV5-1 to TRBJ2-1; the D gene is possibly TRBD2 (5 bases). The CDR3 extends over 16 amino acids. Trimming cost V 0 bases and J 0 bases, with 10 bases left between them. From germline, CDR1 is SGHRS and CDR2 YFSETQ. This CDR3 reads CASSLEAASSYNEQFF. In DNA, the CDR3 is TGCGCCAGCAGCTTGGAAGCGGCAAGCTCCTACAATGAGCAGTTCTTC.

In this sample, this clonotype turned up a few times. The V call is TRBV4-3, the J call TRBJ2-3; tentatively, D is TRBD2 (5 bases). This CDR3 is 15 amino acids long. Germline V gene lookup returns CDR1 LGHNA and CDR2 YSLEER. Trimming pared 0 bases from V and 4 bases from J, leaving 11 bases between. Here the CDR3 reads CASSQERSGADTQYF. CDR3 sequence (DNA): TGCGCCAGCAGCCAAGAGAGGTCCGGGGCAGATACGCAGTATTTT.

There are a few counts of this clonotype. The CDR3, as DNA: TGTGCCAGCAGTCCGACAGGGCACAGCAATCAGCCCCAGCATTTT. This encodes CASSPTGHSNQPQHF. The V call is TRBV6-1, the J call TRBJ1-5, with 7 bases that match TRBD1. The CDR3 has 15 amino acids. Trimming removed 5 bases from V and 1 base from J; junction bases left unmatched: 5. Germline CDR1 is MNHNS and CDR2 is SASEGT.

In its sample, this clonotype was seen many times. This sequence joins TRBV5-1 and TRBJ2-7, with D possibly being TRBD1 or TRBD2 (5 bases each). Trimming removed 4 bases at V and 2 bases at J, with 10 bases between. The CDR3 covers 13 residues. CDR1 is SGHRS, CDR2 YFSETQ, per germline. The CDR3 sequence: CASSPGTTYEQYF. For the CDR3, the DNA is TGCGCCAGCAGCCCGGGGACCACCTACGAGCAGTACTTC.

This chain uses TRBV7-9 with TRBJ2-1; 12 bases align to TRBD2. V shed 5 bases and J 3 bases; nucleotides not matched to a gene: 8. In germline, CDR1 is SEHNR, CDR2 FQNEAQ (reference sequence). The CDR3 runs to 17 residues. CDR3: CASSLTSGGTLYNEQFF. The CDR3 coding sequence is TGTGCCAGCAGCCTAACTAGCGGGGGGACCCTCTACAATGAGCAGTTCTTC.

This clonotype has ten or more counts. This chain connects TRBV9 to TRBJ1-1; D gene uncertain. The germline V gene has CDR1 SGDLS and CDR2 YYNGEE. V was shortened by 0 bases and J by 0 bases, with 9 bases between the two germline ends. The CDR3 covers 15 residues. The CDR3 loop reads CASSVVAGMNTEAFF. In DNA form, the CDR3 reads TGTGCCAGCAGCGTAGTTGCGGGGATGAACACTGAAGCTTTCTTT.

This clonotype appeared a few times. V gene TRBV12-2 combines with J gene TRBJ2-4; the DNA was not used to check the table's D call, TRBD1. TRBV12-2 is classified as a pseudogene. The CDR3 runs 18 residues. CDR3 coding DNA: TGTGCAAGTCGCTTAAGTGGGACAGGGCTGTTAGCCAAAAACATTCAGTACTTC. This encodes CASRLSGTGLLAKNIQYF.

The V and J genes are TRBV11-2 and TRBJ2-6; D is unresolved. The CDR3 contains 15 residues. The germline V gene encodes CDR1 SGHAT and CDR2 FQNNGV. The V end was cut by 1 base, the J end by 4 bases, with 8 bases between. The CDR3 here is CASSLAPPGANVLTF. For the CDR3, the DNA is TGTGCCAGCAGCTTAGCCCCCCCAGGGGCCAACGTCCTGACTTTC.

This clonotype was seen a handful of times. The V call is TRBV2, the J call TRBJ2-6; no definite D call. In germline, CDR1 is SNHLY, CDR2 FYNNEI. The V end lost 0 bases, the J end lost 3 bases, and 3 bases lay between the germline ends. CDR3 size: 14 residues. Written as DNA, the CDR3 is TGTGCCAGCAGTGAAGCGCGTGGGGCCAACGTCCTGACTTTC. It is translated as CASSEARGANVLTF.